A selection of T cell receptor beta chains follows, all from one sample in a study of yellow fever vaccine responses in identical twins. TCRdb reanalysed the RT-PCR reads using MiXCR and keeps one entry per CDR3 protein. Of about 23,000 distinct CDR3 sequences in the sample, over 70% were seen once. Specimen: T cells from blood (PBMCs), unsorted or a sorted subset (not recorded which), collected before or after yellow fever vaccination (not recorded which). The receptor source for this set is a woman in her late teens or twenties who received the yellow fever vaccine. Each CDR3 is given with its conserved first and last residue. A D gene is named only where the DNA matches it firmly. Expanded clones get a size class; other rows say once, few or many, or leave the size out.

j_call | v_call | clone_size | d_call | cdr3_nt | cdr3_aa
TRBJ2-7 | TRBV29-1 | . | . | TGCAGCGTTGTTCGGGGGAGCCCTTACGAGCAGTACTTC | CSVVRGSPYEQYF
TRBJ2-5 | TRBV19 | . | TRBD2 | TGTGCCAGTAGTAATGCCAGGGCCAGCGGGGCCCAGTACTTC | CASSNARASGAQYF
TRBJ2-3 | TRBV4-1 | . | . | TGCGCCAGCGGCAACAGTCTTAGCACAGATACGCAGTATTTT | CASGNSLSTDTQYF
TRBJ2-7 | TRBV28 | . | . | TGTGCCAGCAGTTTATCGGGGGGCGTTTTTTACGAGCAGTACTTC | CASSLSGGVFYEQYF
TRBJ2-7 | TRBV10-3 | . | TRBD2 | TGTGCCATCAGTGAGTCGGGGCGGGAGGGCTACGAGCAGTACTTC | CAISESGREGYEQYF
TRBJ2-5 | TRBV20-1 | . | TRBD2 | TGCAGTGCTAAGAAAGTTGCGGGAGATGAGACGGAGACCCAGTACTTC | CSAKKVAGDETETQYF
TRBJ1-4 | TRBV12-3/TRBV12-4 | . | . | TGTGCCAGCAGTTGGGGGGATGAAAAACTGTTTTTT | CASSWGDEKLFF
TRBJ1-1 | TRBV10-3 | . | . | TGTGCCATCAGTGACGGGGAGGGGGAGAACACTGAAGCTTTCTTT | CAISDGEGENTEAFF
TRBJ2-3 | TRBV12-3/TRBV12-4 | . | TRBD1 | TGTGCCAGCAGCCGAACATACAGGGGGAGCACAGATACGCAGTATTTT | CASSRTYRGSTDTQYF
TRBJ2-5 | TRBV2 | . | . | TGTGCCAGCAGTGAGGGGCTAGCGCGCGAGACCCAGTACTTC | CASSEGLARETQYF
TRBJ2-1 | TRBV13 | once | TRBD1 | TGTGCCAGCAGCGTTCAGGACAGGGGGTCAAATGAGCAGTTCTTC | CASSVQDRGSNEQFF
TRBJ2-3 | TRBV2 | . | TRBD2 | TGTGCCAGCAGAGACGGGAGGGCCGTAGATACGCAGTATTTT | CASRDGRAVDTQYF
TRBJ1-3 | TRBV4-2 | few | . | TGTGCCAGCAGCAACGCAATGTTCTCTGGAAACACCATATATTTT | CASSNAMFSGNTIYF
TRBJ1-1 | TRBV7-3 | . | . | TGTGCCAAAAGGAACACTGAAGCTTTCTTT | CAKRNTEAFF
TRBJ2-3 | TRBV12-3/TRBV12-4 | few | . | TGTGCCAGCAGTTGGTCCACAGATACGCAGTATTTT | CASSWSTDTQYF
TRBJ1-1 | TRBV29-1 | few | . | TGCAGCGTTGTAAGGCAGTTGAACACTGAAGCTTTCTTT | CSVVRQLNTEAFF
TRBJ2-5 | TRBV7-9 | few | . | TGTGCCAGCAGCTTAGAGTATCCAGGGCAAGAGACCCAGTACTTC | CASSLEYPGQETQYF
TRBJ1-4 | TRBV29-1 | . | . | TGCAGCGTCCAGCGGGACGATCTCAATGAAAAACTGTTTTTT | CSVQRDDLNEKLFF
TRBJ1-1 | TRBV2 | once | . | TGTGCCAGCAAGCAGGATGCGAACACTGAAGCTTTCTTT | CASKQDANTEAFF
TRBJ1-1 | TRBV29-1 | few | . | TGCAGCGTTGGCGGGGGGTCTGAAGCTTTCTTT | CSVGGGSEAFF
TRBJ2-6 | TRBV2 | . | . | TGTGCCAGCAGTAGACTCTCTGGGGCCAACGTCCTGACTTTC | CASSRLSGANVLTF
TRBJ1-1 | TRBV20-1 | . | TRBD1 | TGCAGTGCTAGAGGGGGACAGGGAGGTACTGAAGCTTTCTTT | CSARGGQGGTEAFF
TRBJ2-4 | TRBV12-3/TRBV12-4 | . | . | TGTGCCAGCAGTTTACAGGTAGCCAAAAACATTCAGTACTTC | CASSLQVAKNIQYF
TRBJ2-2 | TRBV5-4 | few | . | TGTGCCAGCAATATGGGCGGGGCCGTTGGCACCGGGGAGCTGTTTTTT | CASNMGGAVGTGELFF
TRBJ2-1 | TRBV7-6 | . | TRBD2 | TGTGCCAGCAGTCTTTCCCAGGCGGGAGGAAGGAATGAGCAGTTCTTC | CASSLSQAGGRNEQFF
TRBJ1-1 | TRBV6-1 | few | . | TGTGCCAGTAGGGTGGGAGAACGTACGAACACTGAAGCTTTCTTT | CASRVGERTNTEAFF
TRBJ1-6 | TRBV18 | . | . | TGTGCCAGCTCACCACGACAGGAAGTCTATAATTCACCCCTCCACTTT | CASSPRQEVYNSPLHF
TRBJ1-2 | TRBV29-1 | . | . | TGCAGCGTGTTCGCAGGAGATGGCTACACCTTC | CSVFAGDGYTF
TRBJ1-6 | TRBV14 | . | . | TGTGCCAGCAGCATCCGGGCCCTTAATTCACCCCTCCACTTT | CASSIRALNSPLHF
TRBJ2-2 | TRBV5-1 | once | . | TGCGCCAGCAGCTTTTCGGAGGTTCCTAACACCGGGGAGCTGTTTTTT | CASSFSEVPNTGELFF
TRBJ2-5 | TRBV28 | . | TRBD1 | TGTGCCAGCAGTTTATTCCAGACAGGGATATGGGAAGAGACCCAGTACTTC | CASSLFQTGIWEETQYF
TRBJ2-3 | TRBV13 | few | TRBD2 | TGTGCCAGCAGCTTTTCTAGCGGGAGTTCGGATACGCAGTATTTT | CASSFSSGSSDTQYF
TRBJ2-1 | TRBV14 | . | . | TGTGCCAGCAGTATGCGGGGGCGAGCCAATGAGCAGTTCTTC | CASSMRGRANEQFF
TRBJ2-3 | TRBV29-1 | . | TRBD2 | TGCAGCGTTGTGGGCGGGAGATACGGCACAGATACGCAGTATTTT | CSVVGGRYGTDTQYF
TRBJ1-2 | TRBV18 | . | . | TGTGCCAGCTCACCAGTTCAGGGGTGGAACTATGGCTACACCTTC | CASSPVQGWNYGYTF
TRBJ2-1 | TRBV10-2 | . | . | TGCGCCAGCAGTGAGCCTAAGACTAGGGGCGATGAGCAGTTCTTC | CASSEPKTRGDEQFF
TRBJ2-3 | TRBV11-3 | . | . | TGTGCCAGCAGCTTACCACAGGGAGTTACAGATACGCAGTATTTT | CASSLPQGVTDTQYF
TRBJ1-1 | TRBV29-1 | . | . | TGCAGCGTTCTAACGGACAGAAAGAACACTGAAGCTTTCTTT | CSVLTDRKNTEAFF
TRBJ2-5 | TRBV21-1 | . | . | TGTGCCAGCAGCAAAACCGGGCTAGGGTTGAGATTCCAAGAGACCCAGTACTTC | CASSKTGLGLRFQETQYF
TRBJ2-5 | TRBV11-1 | . | . | TGTGCCAGCAGCCCCAGCGGGACAGCCCAAGAGACCCAGTACTTC | CASSPSGTAQETQYF
TRBJ1-1 | TRBV10-3 | . | TRBD1 | TGTGCCATCAGGGGACAGGAATCTACTGAAGCTTTCTTT | CAIRGQESTEAFF
TRBJ2-2 | TRBV2 | few | TRBD1 | TGTGCCAGCATAACAGGGGAAGTTTTTCCCGGGGAGCTGTTTTTT | CASITGEVFPGELFF
TRBJ2-2 | TRBV28 | . | . | TGTGCCAGCAGTTCAAACAGGGCCTTCGGTTCTACCGGGGAGCTGTTTTTT | CASSSNRAFGSTGELFF
TRBJ1-2 | TRBV15 | . | . | TGTGCCACCAGCCCGTTAACGGGTGTTAACTATGGCTACACCTTC | CATSPLTGVNYGYTF
TRBJ1-5 | TRBV4-1 | . | . | TGCGCCAGCAGCCACCCGGCCGCGAGTCAGCCCCAGCATTTT | CASSHPAASQPQHF
TRBJ2-5 | TRBV28 | . | . | TGTGCCAGCAGCGGGACACCCCAGACCCAGTACTTC | CASSGTPQTQYF
TRBJ2-1 | TRBV6-1 | . | . | TGTGCCAGCAGCGTTACCGCCACTGGCTCCTACAATGAGCAGTTCTTC | CASSVTATGSYNEQFF
TRBJ2-7 | TRBV11-2 | . | . | TGTGCCAGCAGCTTTGGGGCAGTCGAGCAGTACTTC | CASSFGAVEQYF
TRBJ1-1 | TRBV7-9 | . | . | TGTGCCAGTAGAGGCTCAGCTACTGAAGCTTTCTTT | CASRGSATEAFF
TRBJ1-6 | TRBV10-3 | . | . | TGTGCCATCAGTGAGATGCAGGCCCAGAGCTCCTATAATTCACCCCTCCACTTT | CAISEMQAQSSYNSPLHF
TRBJ2-7 | TRBV4-2 | once | . | TGTGCCAGCAGCCCTAGGGAACTATCGGTCGAGCAGTACTTC | CASSPRELSVEQYF
TRBJ2-7 | TRBV9 | . | TRBD2 | TGTGCCAGCAGCGGACCCGGGGGGATGGACGAGCAGTACTTC | CASSGPGGMDEQYF
TRBJ2-7 | TRBV11-3 | . | . | TGTGCCAGCAGCTTAGGGGTGCGGGCCTCCTACGAGCAGTACTTC | CASSLGVRASYEQYF
TRBJ2-5 | TRBV11-2 | . | TRBD2 | TGTGCCAGCAACGACTTAGCGGGAGTGGGTGAGACCCAGTACTTC | CASNDLAGVGETQYF